The T cell receptor beta chain described here comes from a study of control samples from healthy donors and cancer patients. V lost 0 bases to trimming and J lost 3 bases; unmatched junction nucleotides: 5. Germline V gives CDR1 SGHAT, CDR2 FQNNGV. The CDR3 extends over 15 amino acids. TCRdb's copy holds only in-frame clones and misses some; the assay was immunoSEQ multiplex PCR. The table records around 85,000 clones, roughly 89% of them present only once. Sequencing was carried out using blood. This sequence joins TRBV11-2 and TRBJ2-7, with 7 bases aligning to TRBD1. The source of this sequence is a woman aged 55-70 years in good health. This CDR3 reads CASSLDPGQLYEQYF. The CDR3 DNA is TGTGCCAGCAGCTTAGATCCGGGACAGCTCTACGAGCAGTACTTC.